These T cell receptor beta chains were read from a single sample in a study of cytomegalovirus exposure and HLA in healthy donors. Generated by immunoSEQ multiplex PCR, the TCRdb table keeps only in-frame clones and is missing some. The sample shows tens of thousands of clones, 75% to 95% of them seen only once. Sequencing used PBMCs. The receptors were sampled from a young man in good health and CMV-seronegative. Each CDR3 is given with its conserved first and last residue. The D gene is left open where the match is weak. Clone size is stated in some rows and not others, as once, few, many or a class when expanded.

v_call	clone_size	d_call	j_call	cdr3_aa	cdr3_nt
TRBV9	-	TRBD2	TRBJ2-3	CASSVEASGITDTQYF	TGTGCCAGCAGCGTAGAGGCTAGCGGGATCACAGATACGCAGTATTTT
TRBV28	once	-	TRBJ2-2	CASSVTNGGSGELFF	TGTGCCAGCAGTGTAACCAATGGGGGGAGCGGGGAGCTGTTTTTT
TRBV6-5	-	-	TRBJ2-2	CASSYSRVGGELFF	TGTGCCAGCAGTTACTCGCGGGTTGGCGGGGAGCTGTTTTTT
TRBV5-1	-	-	TRBJ2-3	CASSTGVWEELTDTQYF	TGCGCCAGCAGCACGGGGGTCTGGGAAGAACTAACAGATACGCAGTATTTT
TRBV27	-	-	TRBJ2-2	CASSLRDSLGELFF	TGTGCCAGCAGTTTAAGAGACTCTCTAGGGGAGCTGTTTTTT
TRBV28	-	-	TRBJ1-1	CASRYRERLGAEAFF	TGTGCCAGCAGGTACAGGGAACGGTTAGGCGCTGAAGCTTTCTTT
TRBV19	-	TRBD1	TRBJ2-4	CASSINLRDRVRNIQYF	TGTGCCAGTAGTATCAATCTCCGGGACAGGGTAAGGAACATTCAGTACTTC
TRBV5-1	-	TRBD1	TRBJ1-2	CASSPTGGPVLYGYTF	TGCGCCAGCAGCCCTACAGGGGGTCCGGTTTTATATGGCTACACCTTC
TRBV2	-	TRBD1	TRBJ2-5	CASSRDRRETQYF	TGTGCCAGCAGTCGGGACAGGAGAGAGACCCAGTACTTC
TRBV2	-	-	TRBJ2-7	CASSEISTGLSYEQYF	TGTGCCAGCAGTGAGATATCTACAGGTCTTTCCTACGAGCAGTACTTC
TRBV19	-	TRBD2	TRBJ2-1	CASTERGLAGAALYNEQFF	TGTGCCAGTACCGAGAGGGGACTAGCGGGGGCGGCTCTCTACAATGAGCAGTTCTTC
TRBV5-1	-	-	TRBJ2-1	CASSLSYEQFF	TGCGCCAGCAGCTTGTCTTATGAGCAGTTCTTC
TRBV29-1	-	-	TRBJ2-1	CSGRRGTYNEQFF	TGCAGCGGTCGCCGGGGGACCTACAATGAGCAGTTCTTC
TRBV4-1	-	TRBD2	TRBJ2-1	CASSLLPTSGPANEQFF	TGCGCCAGCAGCCTCCTCCCGACTAGCGGGCCCGCCAATGAGCAGTTCTTC
TRBV28	-	-	TRBJ2-2	CASSFTTGELFF	TGTGCCAGCAGTTTTACTACCGGGGAGCTGTTTTTT
TRBV29-1	-	TRBD2	TRBJ2-7	CSVYRPGGHEQYF	TGCAGCGTTTATAGACCGGGGGGTCACGAGCAGTACTTC
TRBV5-1	-	-	TRBJ1-2	CASSLAMGSFYGYTF	TGCGCCAGCAGCTTGGCCATGGGGAGTTTCTATGGCTACACCTTC
TRBV19	-	TRBD2	TRBJ2-7	CASSSGTSGSFEQYF	TGTGCCAGTAGCTCCGGGACTAGCGGGAGTTTCGAGCAGTACTTC
TRBV19	-	TRBD2	TRBJ2-3	CASKLAGPTDTQYF	TGTGCCAGTAAGCTAGCGGGTCCCACAGATACGCAGTATTTT
TRBV4-2	-	TRBD2	TRBJ2-1	CASSRGTSGSEEQFF	TGTGCCAGCAGCCGAGGGACTAGCGGGAGCGAAGAGCAGTTCTTC
TRBV18	-	-	TRBJ2-7	CASSLLARGGPGSYEQYF	TGTGCCAGCTCCTTACTAGCAAGGGGCGGCCCAGGGTCCTACGAGCAGTACTTC
TRBV19	-	-	TRBJ2-5	CASRSGSSGSKETQYF	TGTGCCAGTAGATCAGGGTCCTCCGGATCAAAAGAGACCCAGTACTTC
TRBV28	-	TRBD1	TRBJ1-2	CASSLTGQGVFTF	TGTGCCAGCAGTTTAACGGGACAGGGGGTCTTCACCTTC
TRBV9	-	-	TRBJ2-6	CASSVGGGRPSGANVLTF	TGTGCCAGCAGCGTAGGGGGGGGGCGTCCCTCTGGGGCCAACGTCCTGACTTTC
TRBV2	-	-	TRBJ2-1	CASRDPQGSYNEQFF	TGTGCCAGCAGGGACCCACAGGGTTCCTACAATGAGCAGTTCTTC
TRBV5-1	-	-	TRBJ2-7	CASSLDSDEQYF	TGCGCCAGCAGCCTGGACAGTGACGAGCAGTACTTC
TRBV2	-	TRBD2	TRBJ2-2	CATTGTSGRSGELFF	TGTGCCACCACAGGGACTAGCGGGAGATCAGGGGAGCTGTTTTTT
TRBV10-1	-	-	TRBJ2-1	CASSESSSGSYNEQFF	TGCGCCAGCAGTGAGTCGAGTAGCGGTTCCTACAATGAGCAGTTCTTC
TRBV7-2	-	-	TRBJ2-1	CASSSSGLGNEQFF	TGTGCCAGCAGCTCATCGGGACTCGGCAATGAGCAGTTCTTC
TRBV10-1	-	TRBD2	TRBJ2-1	CASSEVSGRLKEQFF	TGCGCCAGCAGTGAAGTTAGCGGGAGACTAAAAGAGCAGTTCTTC
TRBV27	-	-	TRBJ1-4	CASSLSGGGKLFF	TGTGCCAGCAGTTTAAGCGGTGGCGGAAAACTGTTTTTT
TRBV6-5	-	TRBD1	TRBJ1-5	CASRDRDQPQHF	TGTGCCAGCAGGGACAGGGATCAGCCCCAGCATTTT
TRBV6-4	many	TRBD2	TRBJ2-2	CASSDSTSGSGELFF	TGTGCCAGCAGTGACTCAACTAGCGGGAGCGGGGAGCTGTTTTTT
TRBV28	-	TRBD2	TRBJ2-1	CASNAPTSGRDVEQFF	TGTGCCAGCAATGCCCCCACTAGCGGGAGGGACGTCGAGCAGTTCTTC
TRBV7-2	-	TRBD2	TRBJ2-7	CASSLGSPGLAIYEQYF	TGTGCCAGCAGCTTAGGCAGTCCGGGACTAGCTATCTACGAGCAGTACTTC
TRBV7-2	-	TRBD2	TRBJ2-1	CASSLVRLAGYNEQFF	TGTGCCAGCAGCTTGGTTAGGCTAGCGGGATACAATGAGCAGTTCTTC
TRBV28	-	TRBD2	TRBJ2-7	CASSFGLAGDHEQYF	TGTGCCAGCAGTTTCGGACTAGCGGGAGATCACGAGCAGTACTTC
TRBV5-5	-	-	TRBJ1-1	CASSLDPGLGGTEAFF	TGTGCCAGCAGCTTGGATCCCGGGCTCGGGGGCACTGAAGCTTTCTTT
TRBV6-5	-	TRBD2	TRBJ2-7	CASSQGLAYEQYF	TGTGCCAGCAGTCAGGGACTAGCCTACGAGCAGTACTTC
TRBV29-1	-	TRBD1	TRBJ2-3	CSVPHGDRSTDTQYF	TGCAGCGTTCCTCATGGGGACAGAAGCACAGATACGCAGTATTTT
TRBV19	-	TRBD2	TRBJ2-3	CASSIGLAGWGPDTQYF	TGTGCCAGTAGTATAGGGCTAGCGGGATGGGGGCCAGATACGCAGTATTTT
TRBV6-1	-	TRBD2	TRBJ2-3	CASTPRGGRTDTQYF	TGTGCCAGCACCCCTAGGGGCGGGAGAACAGATACGCAGTATTTT
TRBV13	-	-	TRBJ1-1	CASSRLTGRNTEAFF	TGTGCCAGCAGCCGACTGACAGGTAGGAACACTGAAGCTTTCTTT
TRBV5-1	-	-	TRBJ2-1	CASSFSQGYNEQFF	TGCGCCAGCAGCTTCTCCCAGGGATACAATGAGCAGTTCTTC
TRBV5-4	-	TRBD1	TRBJ1-1	CASSLAGTGVKNTEAFF	TGTGCCAGCAGCTTGGCCGGGACAGGGGTTAAGAACACTGAAGCTTTCTTT
TRBV5-4	-	TRBD1	TRBJ1-3	CASSLGGSSGNTIYF	TGTGCCAGCAGCTTAGGGGGCTCCTCTGGAAACACCATATATTTT
TRBV5-1	-	TRBD1	TRBJ2-1	CASSADRVLYNEQFF	TGCGCCAGCAGCGCGGACAGGGTACTCTACAATGAGCAGTTCTTC
TRBV7-9	-	-	TRBJ2-5	CASSYLQGRETQYF	TGTGCCAGCAGCTATCTACAGGGTCGAGAGACCCAGTACTTC
TRBV28	-	TRBD1	TRBJ2-7	CASSLVQGAGRYEQYF	TGTGCCAGCAGTTTGGTTCAGGGGGCTGGTCGCTACGAGCAGTACTTC
TRBV5-1	-	TRBD2	TRBJ2-7	CASSLESGRVGQYF	TGCGCCAGCAGCCTCGAGAGCGGGAGGGTGGGGCAGTACTTC
TRBV28	few	TRBD1	TRBJ1-5	CASSYTGAFNQPQHF	TGTGCCAGCAGTTATACAGGGGCCTTCAATCAGCCCCAGCATTTT
TRBV2	-	-	TRBJ1-5	CASRGGRAWGNQPQHF	TGTGCCAGCAGGGGGGGACGTGCTTGGGGCAATCAGCCCCAGCATTTT
TRBV28	-	-	TRBJ2-7	CASSLVGNSLTYEQYF	TGTGCCAGCAGTTTGGTCGGAAACAGCTTAACCTACGAGCAGTACTTC
TRBV27	-	-	TRBJ1-1	CASSAPDVSSGAFF	TGTGCCAGCAGTGCCCCGGACGTTTCTTCGGGGGCTTTCTTT
TRBV6-1	-	-	TRBJ2-5	CASSEVFSETQYF	TGTGCCAGCAGTGAAGTGTTTTCGGAGACCCAGTACTTC
TRBV10-3	-	TRBD1	TRBJ2-2	CAIKAGQGNTGELFF	TGTGCCATCAAGGCGGGACAGGGGAACACCGGGGAGCTGTTTTTT
TRBV15	-	-	TRBJ1-4	CATSRERHINEKLFF	TGTGCCACCAGCAGAGAGAGACACATCAATGAAAAACTGTTTTTT
TRBV5-1	-	-	TRBJ2-7	CASSLRLAREPYEQYF	TGCGCCAGCAGCTTGCGGCTAGCGAGGGAACCCTACGAGCAGTACTTC
TRBV4-1	-	TRBD1	TRBJ2-3	CASSHGDRDTDTQYF	TGCGCCAGCAGCCACGGGGACAGGGACACAGATACGCAGTATTTT